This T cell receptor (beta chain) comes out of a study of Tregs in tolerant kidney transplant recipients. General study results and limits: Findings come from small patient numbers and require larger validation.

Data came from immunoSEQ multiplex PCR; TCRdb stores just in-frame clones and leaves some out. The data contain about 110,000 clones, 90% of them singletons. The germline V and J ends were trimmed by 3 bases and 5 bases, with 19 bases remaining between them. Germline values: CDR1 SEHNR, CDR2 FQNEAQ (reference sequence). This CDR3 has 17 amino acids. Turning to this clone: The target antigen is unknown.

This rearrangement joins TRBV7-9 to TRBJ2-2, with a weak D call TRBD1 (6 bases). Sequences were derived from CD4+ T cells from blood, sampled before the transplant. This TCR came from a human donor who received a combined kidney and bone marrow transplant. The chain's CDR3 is CASSFLRQRGYTGELFF. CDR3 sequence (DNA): TGTGCCAGCAGCTTCTTGCGACAGAGGGGGTATACCGGGGAGCTGTTTTTT.